Each of the 26 T cell receptor beta chains below was sequenced from the same sample in a study of blood T cell repertoires in COVID-19. The repertoire was sequenced with immunoSEQ multiplex PCR; TCRdb's copy has only in-frame clones and lacks some. Of more than 150,000 clones listed, approximately 91% were seen once; the top ten hold around 7%. Sequencing used peripheral blood. These receptor sequences come from a man aged 35-49 years with acute or convalescent COVID-19.

This chain joins TRBV7-2 and TRBJ1-5; D gene uncertain. The ends were cut back, 3 bases at V and 0 bases at J, with 6 bases in the middle. This CDR3 comprises 14 residues. Germline lookup yields CDR1 SGHTA and CDR2 FQGNSA. This CDR3 is CASSFGISNQPQHF. The DNA for the CDR3 is TGTGCCAGCAGCTTCGGGATTAGCAATCAGCCCCAGCATTTT.

The rearrangement joins TRBV4-1 to TRBJ1-4, with 7 nucleotides matching TRBD1. Losses at the gene ends were 3 bases for V and 5 bases for J; bases not matched to a gene: 6. Germline V gene sequence: CDR1 MGHRA, CDR2 YSYEKL. CDR3 length: 15 amino acids. The CDR3 loop is CASSHEGQANEKLFF. The CDR3 DNA reads as TGCGCCAGCAGCCATGAAGGACAGGCCAATGAAAAACTGTTTTTT.

The chain carries TRBV6-6 and TRBJ2-5; 7 nucleotides align to TRBD2. Germline lookup yields CDR1 MNHNY and CDR2 SVGAGI (reference sequence). The CDR3 is 14 amino acids. The V segment lost 2 bases and the J segment 5 bases; nucleotides outside the gene matches: 5. CDR3 amino acids: CASSYGGGSETQYF. Written as DNA, the CDR3 is TGTGCCAGCAGTTACGGGGGAGGGTCGGAGACCCAGTACTTC.

The chain links TRBV10-1 to TRBJ2-1; 7 bases match TRBD2. CDR1 and CDR2 from the germline V gene are WNHNN and SYGVQD (reference sequence). CDR3 length: 17 amino acids. Germline trimming cut 6 bases from V and 5 bases from J; bases unmatched to any gene: 16. The CDR3: CASRPPLAERGNNEQFF. The CDR3 DNA is TGCGCCAGCAGGCCCCCCCTAGCGGAAAGGGGTAACAATGAGCAGTTCTTC.

The rearrangement uses TRBV19 and TRBJ2-3, with a possible D match to TRBD1 (6 bases). The CDR3 consists of 18 residues. V dropped 4 bases and J dropped 0 bases, with 20 bases sitting between them. CDR1 and CDR2 from the germline V gene are LNHDA and SQIVND (reference sequence). This chain's CDR3 is CASSTWVRTGLSTDTQYF. The CDR3 coding sequence is TGTGCCAGTAGTACATGGGTACGCACAGGGCTTAGCACAGATACGCAGTATTTT.

The chain couples TRBV6-2 or TRBV6-3 to TRBJ2-2; 9 bases match TRBD2. From germline, CDR1 is MNHEY and CDR2 SVGEGT. V gave up 2 bases and J gave up 6 bases; unmatched junction bases: 10. The CDR3 has 17 residues. The CDR3 protein is CASSYSMRGGAPGELFF. Here the CDR3 DNA reads TGTGCCAGCAGTTACAGCATGCGCGGGGGGGCCCCCGGGGAGCTGTTTTTT.

The CDR3 is CASSLEGGTETQYF. The CDR3 DNA follows: TGTGCCAGCAGCTTAGAGGGAGGGACAGAGACCCAGTACTTC. The gene calls are TRBV11-2 and TRBJ2-5, with TRBD2 matching over 7 bases. This CDR3 region has 14 residues. Germline V gene data show CDR1 as SGHAT and CDR2 as FQNNGV. The V segment lost 0 bases and the J segment 4 bases; nucleotides outside the gene matches: 2. The full variable domain, rest sourced from reference TRBV11-2 and TRBJ2-5, is EAGVAQSPRYKIIEKRQSVAFWCNPISGHATLYWYQQILGQGPKLLIQFQNNGVVDDSQLPKDRFSAERLKGVDSTLKIQPAKLEDSAVYLCASSLEGGTETQYFGPGTRLLVL.

This clone was detected only once. The V gene is TRBV5-3, the J gene TRBJ2-3, with 8 bases lining up with TRBD1. TRBV5-3 is marked as an open reading frame, function uncertain. The trim removed 7 bases at V and 1 base at J, leaving 2 bases unmatched. CDR3 size: 13 residues. The CDR3 here is CARGQGGTDTQYF. DNA for the CDR3: TGTGCCAGAGGACAGGGAGGCACAGATACGCAGTATTTT.

This chain uses TRBV24-1 with TRBJ2-1; D unresolved. The V gene lost 2 bases and the J gene lost 7 bases, with 8 bases spanning the gap. Germline CDR1 KGHDR, CDR2 SFDVKD. This CDR3 has 13 residues. The CDR3: CATSDSGRNEQFF. The CDR3 DNA is TGTGCCACCAGTGATTCAGGTAGGAATGAGCAGTTCTTC.

This rearrangement joins TRBV24-1 to TRBJ1-5, with D unresolved. V was cut by 4 bases and J by 0 bases, with 6 bases left in between. Looked up from germline, CDR1 is KGHDR and CDR2 is SFDVKD. The CDR3 loop spans 14 amino acids. CDR3 region: CATSEAYSNQPQHF. Here the CDR3 DNA reads TGTGCCACCAGTGAAGCATATAGCAATCAGCCCCAGCATTTT.

V usage is TRBV4-2 and J usage is TRBJ1-4; D is unclear. The CDR3 contains 18 residues. The germline gives CDR1 LGHNA, CDR2 YNFKEQ. V was trimmed by 1 base and J by 5 bases, leaving 20 bases between them. CDR3 in DNA: TGTGCCAGCAGCCAAGCTCAAGGTGACCGAGGAGAAAATGAAAAACTGTTTTTT. Its protein is CASSQAQGDRGENEKLFF.

The chain has TRBV29-1 and TRBJ1-1; 7 bases align to TRBD1. Germline assignment: CDR1 SQVTM and CDR2 ANQGSEA. The CDR3 is 14 residues long. The V gene end was trimmed by 2 bases and the J gene end by 2 bases; junction bases not matched to a gene: 5. Here the CDR3 DNA reads TGCAGCGTTGAAAAGGCAGGGGGAAACACTGAAGCTTTCTTT. It is translated as CSVEKAGGNTEAFF.

This chain connects TRBV3-1 (or the pseudogene TRBV3-2) to TRBJ1-3, with unresolved D. The CDR3 spans 16 residues. Trimming shortened V by 5 bases and J by 0 bases, and 14 bases separated the two germline ends. Germline loops: CDR1 LGHDT, CDR2 YNNKEL (reference sequence). CDR3 region: CASSSLERGSGNTIYF. Written as DNA, the CDR3 is TGTGCCAGCAGCTCACTGGAGAGAGGCTCTGGAAACACCATATATTTT.

The gene calls are TRBV6-5 and TRBJ1-3; a possible D gene is TRBD1 (6 bases). This CDR3 is 15 amino acids long. Germline-derived CDR1 and CDR2 are MNHEY and SVGAGI. Trimming removed 4 bases at V and 0 bases at J, with 10 bases between. In DNA form, the CDR3 reads TGTGCCAGCAGTTCGGGACACTACTCTGGAAACACCATATATTTT. Translated, it gives CASSSGHYSGNTIYF.

This chain connects TRBV6-1 to TRBJ2-3; 11 bases match TRBD2. Germline assignment: CDR1 MNHNS and CDR2 SASEGT. Trimming at V came to 1 base and at J to 5 bases, leaving 2 bases not matched to a gene. The CDR3 extends over 15 amino acids. The CDR3 sequence is CASSEGLAGRDTQYF. CDR3 bases: TGTGCCAGCAGTGAAGGACTAGCGGGGCGAGATACGCAGTATTTT.

The chain has TRBV6-4 and TRBJ2-5, with TRBD1 identical over 7 bases. V lost 6 bases to trimming and J lost 4 bases; unmatched junction nucleotides: 5. The CDR3 has 13 residues. CDR1 MRHNA and CDR2 SNTAGT come from the germline V gene. CDR3 region: CASSLNRGETQYF. The DNA for the CDR3 is TGTGCCAGCAGCTTAAACAGGGGAGAGACCCAGTACTTC.

The table lists this clone with a count of one. The rearrangement links TRBV18 to TRBJ2-2, with D perhaps TRBD2 (5 bases). The V and J ends lost 3 bases and 6 bases respectively, with 14 bases between them. This CDR3 region has 15 residues. Germline values: CDR1 KGHSH, CDR2 LQKENI. As DNA, the CDR3 is TGTGCCAGCTCACCGACTATTCGTCCTTCCGGGGAGCTGTTTTTT. Encoded protein: CASSPTIRPSGELFF.

This chain uses TRBV9 with TRBJ2-1; TRBD2 matches at 11 bases. The CDR3 consists of 14 residues. Per germline, CDR1 SGDLS and CDR2 YYNGEE. V dropped 4 bases and J dropped 9; count of bases not matched to a gene: 6. CDR3 region: CASSPRTSGFEQFF. For the CDR3, the DNA is TGTGCCAGCAGCCCTCGGACTAGCGGGTTTGAGCAGTTCTTC.

This clone was detected only once. The J gene is TRBJ2-7, the V gene TRBV5-1; 11 bases are a match to TRBD2. The J segment lost 2 bases and the V segment lost 4 bases, leaving 8 bases of the junction unmatched. The CDR3 sequence is 16 residues long. Germline CDR1 and CDR2: SGHRS and YFSETQ. Here the CDR3 reads CASSKTSGAVAYEQYF. The CDR3, as DNA: TGCGCCAGCAGCAAGACTAGCGGGGCCGTAGCCTACGAGCAGTACTTC.

Only a few counts were recorded for this clone. V is TRBV27 and J is TRBJ1-4, with a tentative D call TRBD1 (5 bases). Trimming took off 6 bases at V and 8 bases at J, with 22 bases between the two ends. The CDR3 loop spans 16 amino acids. CDR1 and CDR2 (germline): MNHEY, SMNVEV (reference sequence). The CDR3 coding sequence is TGTGCCAGCAGCCGACGGCGGGACCTAAGCGGGGAAAAACTGTTTTTT. Its translation: CASSRRRDLSGEKLFF.

V gene TRBV4-1 combines with J gene TRBJ2-7, with 9 bases lining up with TRBD2. J lost 7 bases, V lost 4 bases, and 14 bases had no gene match. The CDR3 spans 16 residues. CDR1 is MGHRA, CDR2 YSYEKL, per germline. CDR3 sequence reads: CASSLSGGPIGGEQYF. As DNA, the CDR3 is TGCGCCAGCAGCCTGAGCGGGGGGCCGATAGGGGGTGAGCAGTACTTC.

The chain combines TRBV27 with TRBJ1-5; D perhaps matches TRBD1 (5 bases). Deletions cut 1 base from V and 6 bases from J, with 13 bases between. Germline V lookup: CDR1 MNHEY, CDR2 SMNVEV (reference sequence). The CDR3 extends over 15 amino acids. CDR3 sequence: CASSLYSRVAQPQHF. CDR3 coding DNA: TGTGCCAGCAGTTTATACAGCAGGGTGGCTCAGCCCCAGCATTTT.

The rearrangement uses TRBV3-1 (or the pseudogene TRBV3-2) and TRBJ1-3, with unresolved D. The V gene lost 1 base and the J gene lost 2 bases, with 15 bases spanning the gap. This CDR3 spans 17 amino acids. The germline gives CDR1 LGHDT, CDR2 YNNKEL (reference sequence). CDR3 in amino acids: CASSQVPGLDAGNTIYF. The CDR3 coding sequence is TGTGCCAGCAGCCAAGTCCCCGGGTTGGATGCTGGAAACACCATATATTTT.

The rearrangement uses TRBV9 and TRBJ2-1; 12 bases line up with TRBD2. Trimming took 1 base from V and 7 from J; bases not matched to a gene: 6. CDR3 length: 16 amino acids. Germline values: CDR1 SGDLS, CDR2 YYNGEE. In DNA form, the CDR3 reads TGTGCCAGCAGCGTACTAAGTCTAGCGGGGGGGAATGAGCAGTTCTTC. It is translated as CASSVLSLAGGNEQFF.

Details on this clone: In the same sample, other DNA sequences code for this CDR3. This chain links TRBV19 with TRBJ2-5; perhaps TRBD1 as D (6 bases). The V gene's germline CDR1 is LNHDA and CDR2 SQIVND (reference sequence). Trimming left V 1 base short and J 4 bases short, with 10 bases between. The CDR3 spans 14 residues. CDR3 amino acids: CASSIGQGLETQYF. The CDR3 nucleotides are TGTGCCAGTAGTATAGGGCAGGGGCTAGAGACCCAGTACTTC.

This chain connects TRBV7-6 to TRBJ2-7; D gene uncertain. With 5 bases removed from V and 3 bases from J, the gap between germline ends came to 11 bases. Germline CDR1 reads SGHVS; CDR2 reads FNYEAQ. This CDR3 spans 13 amino acids. The CDR3 reads CASSPTAGYEQYF. For the CDR3, the DNA is TGTGCCAGCAGCCCCACGGCAGGCTACGAGCAGTACTTC.